The rows below give T cell receptor beta chains drawn from one sample of a study of T cells in Graves' hyperthyroidism and ophthalmopathy. Each CDR3 protein gets one entry after TCRdb re-called the multiplex PCR reads with MiXCR. Of roughly 570,000 distinct CDR3 sequences listed, 46% were seen once; the top ten hold around 7.7%. The sequenced material came from peripheral blood or thyroid tissue (not recorded which). Source of these receptors: a young woman with Graves' hyperthyroidism. Both conserved end residues are part of each CDR3. The order of the fields is D gene, clone size, V gene, J gene, CDR3 protein, CDR3 DNA. D genes are given only for firm matches. Only part of the rows carry a size: once, few, many, or a class if the clone is expanded.

D gene: NA
clone size: many
V gene: TRBV5-1
J gene: TRBJ1-6
CDR3 protein: CASSLESHSASPLHF
CDR3 DNA: TGCGCCAGCAGCTTGGAGTCACATTCGGCTTCACCCCTCCACTTT

D gene: NA
clone size: NA
V gene: TRBV29-1
J gene: TRBJ1-2
CDR3 protein: CSVFTRGANYGYTF
CDR3 DNA: TGCAGCGTTTTCACCCGGGGGGCTAACTATGGCTACACCTTC

D gene: NA
clone size: many
V gene: TRBV5-1
J gene: TRBJ1-1
CDR3 protein: CASSLVTDLNTEAFF
CDR3 DNA: TGCGCCAGCAGCTTGGTAACGGACCTGAACACTGAAGCTTTCTTT

D gene: TRBD1
clone size: NA
V gene: TRBV7-9
J gene: TRBJ1-2
CDR3 protein: CASMRTHGTGGYGYTF
CDR3 DNA: TGTGCCAGCATGAGGACACACGGCACAGGGGGCTATGGCTACACCTTC

D gene: NA
clone size: few
V gene: TRBV7-3
J gene: TRBJ2-1
CDR3 protein: CASSLDTHEQFF
CDR3 DNA: TGTGCCAGCAGCCTGGATACGCATGAGCAGTTCTTC

D gene: TRBD2
clone size: many
V gene: TRBV4-1
J gene: TRBJ2-7
CDR3 protein: CASSQDVERELSYEQYF
CDR3 DNA: TGCGCCAGCAGCCAAGATGTAGAGCGGGAGCTTTCATACGAGCAGTACTTC

D gene: NA
clone size: NA
V gene: TRBV12-3/TRBV12-4
J gene: TRBJ1-5
CDR3 protein: CASSLPSGISGEEKPQHF
CDR3 DNA: TGTGCCAGCAGTTTGCCTAGCGGCATCTCGGGGGAAGAAAAACCCCAGCATTTT

D gene: NA
clone size: NA
V gene: TRBV7-2
J gene: TRBJ2-3
CDR3 protein: CASSLAGIGDTQYF
CDR3 DNA: TGTGCCAGCAGCTTAGCCGGGATAGGTGATACGCAGTATTTT

D gene: TRBD2
clone size: NA
V gene: TRBV11-2
J gene: TRBJ2-1
CDR3 protein: CASSLDGTSDREQFF
CDR3 DNA: TGTGCCAGCAGCTTAGATGGGACTAGCGATCGTGAGCAGTTCTTC

D gene: TRBD2
clone size: NA
V gene: TRBV20-1
J gene: TRBJ2-1
CDR3 protein: CSASDLAGGEEFF
CDR3 DNA: TGCAGTGCTAGCGACTTAGCGGGAGGTGAGGAGTTCTTC

D gene: NA
clone size: many
V gene: TRBV20-1
J gene: TRBJ1-1
CDR3 protein: CSASPGSTEAFF
CDR3 DNA: TGCAGTGCTAGCCCTGGGAGCACTGAAGCTTTCTTT

D gene: NA
clone size: NA
V gene: TRBV29-1
J gene: TRBJ1-2
CDR3 protein: CSLVRGNYGYTF
CDR3 DNA: TGCAGCCTCGTCAGGGGAAACTATGGCTACACCTTC

D gene: NA
clone size: many
V gene: TRBV7-2
J gene: TRBJ2-7
CDR3 protein: CASSFVLAEQYF
CDR3 DNA: TGTGCCAGCAGCTTTGTTCTGGCCGAGCAGTACTTC

D gene: TRBD2
clone size: NA
V gene: TRBV7-2
J gene: TRBJ2-2
CDR3 protein: CASSRQTSGSMELFF
CDR3 DNA: TGTGCCAGCAGCAGACAGACTAGCGGGAGCATGGAGCTGTTTTTT

D gene: NA
clone size: NA
V gene: TRBV10-3
J gene: TRBJ1-2
CDR3 protein: CAISEVTFSYGYTF
CDR3 DNA: TGTGCCATCAGTGAAGTGACATTCTCCTATGGCTACACCTTC

D gene: NA
clone size: many
V gene: TRBV2
J gene: TRBJ1-3
CDR3 protein: CASSDWGYSGNTIYF
CDR3 DNA: TGTGCCAGCAGTGACTGGGGATACTCTGGAAACACCATATATTTT

D gene: TRBD1
clone size: NA
V gene: TRBV6-6
J gene: TRBJ1-5
CDR3 protein: CASSWTGENQPQHF
CDR3 DNA: TGTGCCAGCAGCTGGACAGGGGAGAATCAGCCCCAGCATTTT

D gene: TRBD2
clone size: many
V gene: TRBV5-1
J gene: TRBJ2-3
CDR3 protein: CASSLGTSGRLGTDTQYF
CDR3 DNA: TGCGCCAGCAGCTTGGGGACTAGCGGGAGATTGGGCACAGATACGCAGTATTTT

D gene: TRBD2
clone size: many
V gene: TRBV6-6
J gene: TRBJ2-5
CDR3 protein: CASSYSGLAKTQYF
CDR3 DNA: TGTGCCAGCAGTTACTCCGGACTAGCAAAGACCCAGTACTTC

D gene: NA
clone size: many
V gene: TRBV6-6
J gene: TRBJ2-5
CDR3 protein: CASSGGGTAIETQYF
CDR3 DNA: TGTGCCAGCAGTGGCGGGGGGACAGCAATTGAGACCCAGTACTTC

D gene: TRBD2
clone size: NA
V gene: TRBV10-2
J gene: TRBJ2-2
CDR3 protein: CASSEFPGLAGEESGELFF
CDR3 DNA: TGCGCCAGCAGTGAGTTTCCGGGACTAGCGGGAGAGGAGTCCGGGGAGCTGTTTTTT

D gene: TRBD2
clone size: NA
V gene: TRBV29-1
J gene: TRBJ2-5
CDR3 protein: CSLAGLAVGETQYF
CDR3 DNA: TGCAGCTTGGCCGGACTAGCGGTAGGGGAGACCCAGTACTTC

D gene: NA
clone size: many
V gene: TRBV7-9
J gene: TRBJ2-6
CDR3 protein: CASSQVSGANVLTF
CDR3 DNA: TGTGCCAGCAGCCAGGTCTCTGGGGCCAACGTCCTGACTTTC

D gene: NA
clone size: NA
V gene: TRBV20-1
J gene: TRBJ1-5
CDR3 protein: CSARIQGGNQPQHF
CDR3 DNA: TGCAGTGCAAGGATACAGGGTGGCAATCAGCCCCAGCATTTT

D gene: TRBD2
clone size: many
V gene: TRBV20-1
J gene: TRBJ2-7
CDR3 protein: CSAIKAGGPWYEQYF
CDR3 DNA: TGCAGTGCTATAAAAGCGGGAGGGCCATGGTACGAGCAGTACTTC

D gene: NA
clone size: once
V gene: TRBV11-2
J gene: TRBJ1-1
CDR3 protein: CASSWLRGSGAFF
CDR3 DNA: TGTGCCAGCAGCTGGTTGAGGGGAAGTGGAGCCTTCTTT

D gene: TRBD2
clone size: many
V gene: TRBV6-5
J gene: TRBJ2-5
CDR3 protein: CASSWREGLETQYF
CDR3 DNA: TGTGCCAGCAGTTGGCGGGAGGGACTAGAGACCCAGTACTTC

D gene: NA
clone size: few
V gene: TRBV27
J gene: TRBJ1-2
CDR3 protein: CASRTSPGVDGYTF
CDR3 DNA: TGTGCCAGCAGAACCTCTCCCGGGGTGGATGGCTACACCTTC

D gene: NA
clone size: many
V gene: TRBV7-8
J gene: TRBJ1-6
CDR3 protein: CASSPSPNSPLHF
CDR3 DNA: TGTGCCAGCAGCCCTTCCCCTAATTCACCCCTCCACTTT

D gene: NA
clone size: many
V gene: TRBV10-3
J gene: TRBJ1-5
CDR3 protein: CAISESRNSNQPQHF
CDR3 DNA: TGTGCCATCAGTGAGTCGCGGAATAGCAATCAGCCCCAGCATTTT

D gene: NA
clone size: NA
V gene: TRBV20-1
J gene: TRBJ2-1
CDR3 protein: CSARVLVGNNEQFF
CDR3 DNA: TGCAGTGCTAGAGTTCTAGTGGGCAACAATGAGCAGTTCTTC

D gene: TRBD2
clone size: few
V gene: TRBV7-2
J gene: TRBJ2-1
CDR3 protein: CASSPRAGPNEQFF
CDR3 DNA: TGTGCCAGCAGCCCTAGAGCGGGACCCAATGAGCAGTTCTTC

D gene: TRBD2
clone size: NA
V gene: TRBV15
J gene: TRBJ2-3
CDR3 protein: CATSTSAGGSGTDTQYF
CDR3 DNA: TGTGCCACCAGCACCTCAGCCGGGGGGAGCGGCACAGATACGCAGTATTTT

D gene: TRBD1
clone size: NA
V gene: TRBV2
J gene: TRBJ2-1
CDR3 protein: CASSSQGAGYNEQFF
CDR3 DNA: TGTGCCAGCAGTTCACAGGGGGCTGGGTACAATGAGCAGTTCTTC

D gene: NA
clone size: many
V gene: TRBV6-5
J gene: TRBJ2-7
CDR3 protein: CASSYGRETYEQYF
CDR3 DNA: TGTGCCAGCAGTTACGGGCGGGAAACCTACGAGCAGTACTTC

D gene: TRBD1
clone size: many
V gene: TRBV19
J gene: TRBJ1-4
CDR3 protein: CASSMGDSQGKLFF
CDR3 DNA: TGTGCCAGTAGTATGGGGGACAGTCAAGGAAAACTGTTTTTT

D gene: TRBD1
clone size: NA
V gene: TRBV20-1
J gene: TRBJ1-3
CDR3 protein: CSATWGTGGDKTGNTIYF
CDR3 DNA: TGCAGTGCCACGTGGGGGACAGGGGGCGATAAGACTGGAAACACCATATATTTT

D gene: TRBD1
clone size: NA
V gene: TRBV11-3
J gene: TRBJ2-7
CDR3 protein: CASSPEGTGGTYEQYF
CDR3 DNA: TGTGCCAGCAGCCCAGAAGGAACAGGGGGTACCTACGAGCAGTACTTC

D gene: NA
clone size: few
V gene: TRBV20-1
J gene: TRBJ1-3
CDR3 protein: CSARDLLNSGNTIYF
CDR3 DNA: TGCAGTGCTAGAGATCTTCTTAACTCTGGAAACACCATATATTTT

D gene: NA
clone size: NA
V gene: TRBV27
J gene: TRBJ2-5
CDR3 protein: CASSLPGALENQETQYF
CDR3 DNA: TGTGCCAGCAGTCTTCCGGGAGCGCTGGAGAACCAAGAGACCCAGTACTTC

D gene: NA
clone size: NA
V gene: TRBV30
J gene: TRBJ1-1
CDR3 protein: CAWSGREGRWAEAFF
CDR3 DNA: TGTGCCTGGAGTGGCCGAGAGGGGCGATGGGCTGAAGCTTTCTTT

D gene: NA
clone size: once
V gene: TRBV29-1
J gene: TRBJ2-7
CDR3 protein: CSLSQYEQYF
CDR3 DNA: TGCAGCTTGTCCCAGTACGAGCAGTACTTC

D gene: NA
clone size: many
V gene: TRBV29-1
J gene: TRBJ2-7
CDR3 protein: CSAVRGYEQYF
CDR3 DNA: TGCAGCGCAGTAAGGGGGTACGAGCAGTACTTC

D gene: TRBD2
clone size: NA
V gene: TRBV4-3
J gene: TRBJ2-7
CDR3 protein: CASSQALAGSNEQYF
CDR3 DNA: TGCGCCAGCAGCCAAGCGCTAGCGGGATCCAACGAGCAGTACTTC

D gene: NA
clone size: NA
V gene: TRBV29-1
J gene: TRBJ2-2
CDR3 protein: CSIDGWDGELFF
CDR3 DNA: TGCAGCATCGATGGGTGGGACGGGGAGCTGTTTTTT

D gene: NA
clone size: once
V gene: TRBV5-6
J gene: TRBJ1-1
CDR3 protein: CASSAWGTEAFF
CDR3 DNA: TGTGCCAGCAGCGCCTGGGGCACTGAAGCTTTCTTT

D gene: TRBD1
clone size: few
V gene: TRBV20-1
J gene: TRBJ2-1
CDR3 protein: CSARDGQDLYNEQFF
CDR3 DNA: TGCAGTGCTAGGGATGGACAGGACTTATACAATGAGCAGTTCTTC

D gene: TRBD2
clone size: many
V gene: TRBV20-1
J gene: TRBJ2-7
CDR3 protein: CISPGAGEGEQYF
CDR3 DNA: TGCATCTCTCCCGGGGCGGGAGAGGGTGAGCAGTACTTC